These 9 T cell receptor beta chains came from one sample sequenced in a study of response to subunit inactivated influenza vaccine. TCRdb re-called the RT-PCR reads through MiXCR, storing one row per CDR3 protein. The table lists hundreds of thousands of distinct CDR3 sequences, roughly 12% of them singletons. Sequenced material: PBMCs from blood, taken on the day of vaccination. The origin of the receptors is a man aged 50-59 years who received an inactivated influenza vaccine.

This clonotype was seen many times. The chain couples TRBV15 to TRBJ2-7; TRBD1 matches at 10 bases. In germline, CDR1 is LNHNV, CDR2 YYDKDF (reference sequence). V lost 1 base to trimming and J lost 7 bases; unmatched junction nucleotides: 7. The CDR3 loop spans 15 amino acids. Here the CDR3 DNA reads TGTGCCACCAGCAGAGGGACAGGGGGAAAGGGGGAGCAGTACTTC. It is translated as CATSRGTGGKGEQYF. The complete variable domain, with remaining parts taken from reference TRBV15 and TRBJ2-7, reads DAMVIQNPRYQVTQFGKPVTLSCSQTLNHNVMYWYQQKSSQAPKLLFHYYDKDFNNEADTPDNFQSRRPNTSFCFLDIRSPGLGDTAMYLCATSRGTGGKGEQYFGPGTRLTVT.

This clonotype was picked up a small number of times. The chain couples TRBV7-9 to TRBJ2-1; maybe TRBD1 (6 bases). CDR1 is SEHNR, CDR2 FQNEAQ, per germline (reference sequence). This CDR3 has 14 amino acids. Trimming took off 5 bases at V and 8 bases at J, with 16 bases between the two ends. CDR3 region: CASSSTGLGDEQFF. In nucleotides, the CDR3 is TGTGCCAGCAGCAGTACAGGGTTAGGGGATGAGCAGTTCTTC.

This clonotype turned up a few times. V usage is TRBV11-1 and J usage is TRBJ2-5, with D perhaps TRBD1 (6 bases). This CDR3 has 19 amino acids. Germline V lookup: CDR1 SGHAT, CDR2 FQDESV (reference sequence). V was cut by 0 bases and J by 0 bases, with 20 bases left in between. The CDR3 sequence: CASSLAPSQGQKYQETQYF. CDR3 coding DNA: TGTGCCAGCAGCTTAGCCCCAAGTCAAGGACAGAAGTACCAAGAGACCCAGTACTTC.

The table lists this clonotype with many counts. CDR3 coding DNA: TGTGCCAGCAGGCCCACCGGTCTAGCGGGAGGGGCAGATACGCAGTATTTT. As protein: CASRPTGLAGGADTQYF. The chain has TRBV28 and TRBJ2-3; 12 nucleotides match TRBD2. From germline, CDR1 is MDHEN and CDR2 SYDVKM. J gave up 4 bases and V 6 bases, and 11 bases lay outside the gene matches. The length of the CDR3 is 17 residues.

This sequence joins TRBV14 and TRBJ2-7; D gene unclear. The CDR3 contains 12 residues. Trimming pared 4 bases from V and 5 bases from J, leaving 9 bases between. CDR1 SGHDN and CDR2 FVKESK come from the germline V gene. The CDR3 bases are TGTGCCAGCAGCCCCGGTTACAACGAGCAGTACTTC. It translates to CASSPGYNEQYF. Full variable domain (remainder filled in from reference TRBV14 and TRBJ2-7): EAGVTQFPSHSVIEKGQTVTLRCDPISGHDNLYWYRRVMGKEIKFLLHFVKESKQDESGMPNNRFLAERTGGTYSTLKVQPAELEDSGVYFCASSPGYNEQYFGPGTRLTVT.

At least ten counts were recorded for this clonotype. CDR3 loop: CASSQTGSRYGYTF. The CDR3 region has the DNA TGTGCCAGCAGCCAGACAGGGTCTCGCTATGGCTACACCTTC. The chain couples TRBV4-2 to TRBJ1-2; 7 nucleotides agree with TRBD1. V lost 3 bases and J lost 4; bases outside the gene matches: 5. CDR1 and CDR2 (germline): LGHNA, YNFKEQ. This CDR3 has 14 amino acids.

This clonotype was recorded a few times. CDR3: CSARRIHRGGLFF. In nucleotides, the CDR3 is TGCAGTGCTAGACGAATTCACAGGGGGGGACTGTTTTTT. This chain connects TRBV20-1 to TRBJ1-4; TRBD1 aligns across 8 bases. The CDR3 consists of 13 residues. Per germline, CDR1 DFQATT and CDR2 SNEGSKA (reference sequence). V gave up 2 bases and J gave up 13 bases; unmatched junction bases: 9.

This clonotype was detected a few times. The chain recombines TRBV6-2 or TRBV6-3 with TRBJ2-7; no reliable D call. CDR1 and CDR2 from the germline V gene are MNHEY and SVGEGT. V lost 4 bases, J lost 2 bases, and 3 bases lay in between. The CDR3 extends over 11 amino acids. The CDR3 DNA reads TGTGCCAGCAGTTGGACCTACGAGCAGTACTTC. It is translated as CASSWTYEQYF.

The chain combines TRBV4-1 with TRBJ2-7; D remains ambiguous. This CDR3 comprises 14 residues. Trimming pared 1 base from V and 2 bases from J, leaving 9 bases between. The germline V gene has CDR1 MGHRA and CDR2 YSYEKL. CDR3 in DNA: TGCGCCAGCAGCCAAGGACTCGTTCCCTACGAGCAGTACTTC. Amino acids: CASSQGLVPYEQYF.